The 9 T cell receptor beta chains given below trace back to one sample, sequenced in a study of T cells in Graves' hyperthyroidism and ophthalmopathy. Amplified TCR beta CDR3 regions derived from RNA transcripts. First-round RT-PCR of the TCR CDR3 relied on the HTBI primer set. TCRdb analysed the multiplex PCR reads with MiXCR anew, one entry per CDR3 protein. There are about 520,000 distinct CDR3 sequences in the sample; around 22% occur only once, and over 9% lies in the top ten. Input material: blood. Every receptor here comes from a woman between 25 and 40 years old with Graves' ophthalmopathy.

This clonotype has more than one count but fewer than ten. The chain joins TRBV18 to TRBJ1-1, with a tentative D call TRBD1 (5 bases). V gave up 0 bases and J gave up 5 bases, with 10 bases separating them. The CDR3 is 14 residues long. Germline V lookup: CDR1 KGHSH, CDR2 LQKENI. CDR3: CASSPPGGKTEAFF. As DNA, the CDR3 is TGTGCCAGCTCACCACCTGGGGGAAAGACTGAAGCTTTCTTT.

This clonotype was seen at least ten times. This rearrangement joins TRBV7-2 to TRBJ1-2; D gene ambiguous. The CDR3 length is 13 residues. The V end was cut by 1 base, the J end by 8 bases, with 11 bases between. The germline CDR1 and CDR2 sequences are SGHTA and FQGNSA. The CDR3 DNA reads as TGTGCCAGCAGCTTAGAGGCAGTTGGAGGCTACACCTTC. Its translation is CASSLEAVGGYTF.

This clonotype was recorded many times. The chain links TRBV6-1 to TRBJ1-1; D not certain. The V and J ends lost 6 bases and 4 bases respectively, with 12 bases between them. The CDR3 extends over 13 amino acids. Germline V gene data show CDR1 as MNHNS and CDR2 as SASEGT. The CDR3 DNA reads as TGTGCCAGCAGACCCAGGTTCGGCACTGAAGCTTTCTTT. It encodes CASRPRFGTEAFF.

This clonotype was counted at least ten times. This chain connects TRBV15 to TRBJ1-5; D is unclear. The CDR3 length is 12 residues. The V gene's germline CDR1 is LNHNV and CDR2 YYDKDF (reference sequence). V was shortened by 4 bases and J by 6 bases, with 7 bases between the two germline ends. CDR3: CATSTSTQPQHF. In nucleotides, the CDR3 is TGTGCCACCAGCACCTCGACTCAGCCCCAGCATTTT.

This clonotype was observed many times. The rearrangement links TRBV29-1 to TRBJ2-2; no clear D gene. The CDR3 contains 11 residues. With 5 bases removed from V and 3 bases from J, the gap between germline ends came to 4 bases. Per the germline V gene, CDR1 is SQVTM and CDR2 is ANQGSEA. CDR3 nucleotides: TGCAGCGTTTTGTACACCGGGGAGCTGTTTTTT. It encodes CSVLYTGELFF.

This clonotype was detected ten times or more. This chain joins TRBV12-3 or TRBV12-4 and TRBJ2-7; 7 bases align to TRBD1. The CDR3 runs 13 residues. The J segment lost 4 bases and the V segment lost 5 bases, leaving 5 bases of the junction unmatched. The CDR3 reads CASSLTGKYEQYF. In DNA form, the CDR3 reads TGTGCCAGCAGTCTGACAGGGAAATACGAGCAGTACTTC.

This clonotype was seen at least ten times. This chain links TRBV7-2 with TRBJ2-2, with D possibly called TRBD1 or TRBD2 (6 bases each). Trimming stripped 4 bases from V and 5 bases from J, with 11 bases between. The CDR3 extends over 14 amino acids. Germline CDR1 reads SGHTA; CDR2 reads FQGNSA. The CDR3 sequence: CASSWGAGTGELFF. In DNA form, the CDR3 reads TGTGCCAGCAGCTGGGGGGCCGGAACCGGGGAGCTGTTTTTT.

This clonotype was counted many times. The CDR3 DNA reads TGTGCCAGCAGCCGATACGGGACGGATTATGGCTACACCTTC. Protein sequence: CASSRYGTDYGYTF. V is TRBV6-5 and J is TRBJ1-2; D perhaps matches TRBD1 (5 bases). CDR1 is MNHEY, CDR2 SVGAGI, per germline. CDR3 length equals 14 residues. Trimming took off 6 bases at V and 5 bases at J, with 16 bases between the two ends.

This clonotype was seen at least ten times. The chain couples TRBV7-3 to TRBJ2-5; 8 bases align to TRBD2. V gave up 5 bases and J gave up 5 bases; unmatched junction bases: 7. Germline-derived CDR1 and CDR2 are SGHTA and FQGTGA. CDR3 length equals 14 residues. The CDR3 coding sequence is TGTGCCAGCAGCCCCCGACTAGCGACGGAGACCCAGTACTTC. Residues: CASSPRLATETQYF. Using reference TRBV7-3 and TRBJ2-5 for the parts outside the CDR3, the full variable domain is GAGVSQTPSNKVTEKGKYVELRCDPISGHTALYWYRQSLGQGPEFLIYFQGTGAADDSGLPNDRFFAVRPEGSVSTLKIQRTERGDSAVYLCASSPRLATETQYFGPGTRLLVL.